This entry features one T cell receptor beta chain sequence. The method was immunoSEQ multiplex PCR; TCRdb's version includes in-frame clones alone and lacks a portion of them. The table shows roughly 200,000 clones, with 80% to 85% occurring only once. CDR3 size: 13 residues. CDR1 is MNHNY and CDR2 is SVGAGI in the germline V gene (reference sequence). Trimming took 4 bases from V and 6 from J; bases not matched to a gene: 2. These data are taken from a study of cytomegalovirus exposure and HLA in healthy donors. Material: PBMCs. The rearrangement joins TRBV6-6 to TRBJ2-7; 11 bases map to TRBD1. The sequence was collected from a woman aged 25 to 39 in good health and CMV-seronegative. CDR3 nucleotide sequence: TGTGCCAGCAGTTTCGGGACAGGGGGCGAGCAGTACTTC. Translated, it gives CASSFGTGGEQYF.